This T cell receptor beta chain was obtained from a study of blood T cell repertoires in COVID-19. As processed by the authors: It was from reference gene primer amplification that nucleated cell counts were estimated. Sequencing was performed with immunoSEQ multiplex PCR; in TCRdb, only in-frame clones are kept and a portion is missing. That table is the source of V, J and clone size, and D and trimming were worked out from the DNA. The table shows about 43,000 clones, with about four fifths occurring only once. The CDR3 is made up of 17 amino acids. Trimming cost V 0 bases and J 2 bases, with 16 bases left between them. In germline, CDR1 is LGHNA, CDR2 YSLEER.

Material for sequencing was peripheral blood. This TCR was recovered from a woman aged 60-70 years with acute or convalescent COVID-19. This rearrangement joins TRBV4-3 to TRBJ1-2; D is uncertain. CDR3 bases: TGCGCCAGCAGCCAAGATCGAGGGCAGGCGGTAAACTATGGCTACACCTTC. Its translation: CASSQDRGQAVNYGYTF.